One sample yielded the 18 T cell receptor beta chains listed below, sequenced in a study of monozygotic twins with inflammatory bowel disease. TCRdb reprocessed the 5' RACE reads, with one entry per CDR3 protein and no DNA. The sample has under 200,000 distinct CDR3 sequences, and its top ten clones hold 2.8%. Sequencing was done on a sample of blood. These receptors were obtained from a human donor with ulcerative colitis or Crohn's disease, or a healthy co-twin of an affected twin (not recorded which).

The chain couples TRBV7-9 to TRBJ2-1; TCRdb's assignment of TRBD2 cannot be checked, as there is no DNA. There are 16 residues in the CDR3. The germline V gene has CDR1 SEHNR and CDR2 FQNEAQ (reference sequence). The CDR3 sequence is CASSAVLAGEVNEQFF.

The rearrangement links TRBV3-1 to TRBJ2-7; checking the TCRdb D call of TRBD1 is not possible without DNA. This CDR3 has 16 residues. Germline loops: CDR1 LGHDT, CDR2 YNNKEL (reference sequence). The CDR3 region is CASSQVGTVYSYEQYF.

The chain employs TRBV7-2 and TRBJ1-1. This CDR3 is 14 amino acids long. CDR1 and CDR2 from the germline V gene are SGHTA and FQGNSA. The CDR3 spells CASSLSYANTEAFF.

The chain links TRBV5-1 to TRBJ2-7. Germline CDR1 reads SGHRS; CDR2 reads YFSETQ. The CDR3 runs to 13 residues. This CDR3 reads CASSLASWSEQYF.

The J gene is TRBJ2-1, the V gene TRBV30; lacking DNA, the TRBD1 call made by TCRdb goes unchecked. In germline, CDR1 is GTSNPN, CDR2 SVGIG (reference sequence). This CDR3 has 11 amino acids. CDR3 residues: CAWSRGRGQFF.

This chain links TRBV28 with TRBJ1-1. Germline CDR1 and CDR2: MDHEN and SYDVKM. There are 13 residues in the CDR3. The chain's CDR3 is CASSLGLAEEAFF.

The CDR3 loop is CASSVDPVAGNTIYF. The J gene is TRBJ1-3, the V gene TRBV9. Germline loops: CDR1 SGDLS, CDR2 YYNGEE. The CDR3 is 15 residues long.

This sequence joins TRBV12-3 or TRBV12-4 and TRBJ2-2; with no DNA, the TCRdb D assignment of TRBD1 cannot be verified. The CDR3 is made up of 15 amino acids. CDR3 loop: CASSLEGVDTGELFF.

The chain combines TRBV12-3 or TRBV12-4 with TRBJ2-7; TCRdb picks TRBD1, but there is no DNA to check that call. This CDR3 spans 16 amino acids. CDR3 residues: CASSLGGNRATYEQYF.

The CDR3 reads CASSLRGDRSSSGPQHF. This chain links TRBV12-3 or TRBV12-4 with TRBJ1-5; TCRdb selects TRBD1, and the lack of DNA leaves this call unchecked. The CDR3 is 17 amino acids.

This chain connects TRBV5-1 to TRBJ2-1; TCRdb proposes TRBD1, but this gene call is untestable without DNA. This CDR3 spans 14 amino acids. Germline V gene data show CDR1 as SGHRS and CDR2 as YFSETQ. The CDR3 region is CASSPAGQGREQFF.

This chain connects TRBV29-1 to TRBJ1-1; TCRdb's D gene call, TRBD1, goes unchecked for lack of DNA. This CDR3 is built from 12 residues. In germline, CDR1 is SQVTM, CDR2 ANQGSEA. The CDR3 protein is CSVTLPLTEAFF.

CDR3 sequence reads: CASMGRTGTDTQYF. The chain couples TRBV2 to TRBJ2-3. The CDR3 runs 14 residues. Germline V gene data show CDR1 as SNHLY and CDR2 as FYNNEI.

The rearrangement joins TRBV5-1 to TRBJ2-1; TCRdb indicates TRBD1, and absent DNA this call remains unverified. The V gene's germline CDR1 is SGHRS and CDR2 YFSETQ. This CDR3 is built from 14 residues. The CDR3 is CASSLQGRVNEQFF.

This sequence joins TRBV5-1 and TRBJ2-7; TCRdb proposes TRBD1, but this gene call is untestable without DNA. This CDR3 contains 14 residues. Germline assignment: CDR1 SGHRS and CDR2 YFSETQ. The CDR3 reads CASLQTGAPPEQYF.

The genes are TRBV10-3 and TRBJ2-7. CDR1 ENHRY and CDR2 SYGVKD come from the germline V gene. The CDR3 length is 13 residues. This CDR3 is CAISETSSDEQYF.

The V gene is TRBV29-1, the J gene TRBJ1-1; lacking DNA, the TRBD1 call made by TCRdb goes unchecked. The germline CDR1 and CDR2 sequences are SQVTM and ANQGSEA. The CDR3 contains 13 residues. CDR3: CSASDSPFPGPFF.

The chain links TRBV24-1 to TRBJ2-3. This CDR3 has 13 residues. Germline V CDR1 and CDR2: KGHDR, SFDVKD. Here the CDR3 reads CATSDSFTDTQYF.